Below are 10 T cell receptor beta chains sequenced from a single sample in a study of cytomegalovirus exposure and HLA in healthy donors (TCRdb year 2017). Preparation of the library involved the immunoSEQ multiplex PCR assay. The multiplex PCR relied on a mix of 60 forward primers for TCR Vbeta segments and 13 reverse primers for TCR Jbeta segments. The table comes from immuneACCESS by way of TCRdb, which keeps in-frame sequences with V and J called. Part of the clones is missing from these tables; in studies checked, under half for an unresolved V gene and the rest for unknown reasons. The sample contains about 120,000 clones, 70% to 85% of them found a single time. The ten largest make up around 3.5% of the sample. The specimen sequenced was PBMCs. These receptor sequences come from a human donor in good health.

The chain couples TRBV5-8 to TRBJ2-3; no definite D call. Trimming cost V 0 bases and J 2 bases, with 7 bases left between them. The CDR3 covers 14 residues. Germline V CDR1 and CDR2: SGHTS, YDEGEE. CDR3 loop: CASSLGLITDTQYF. In nucleotides, the CDR3 is TGTGCCAGCAGCTTGGGACTGATCACAGATACGCAGTATTTT.

The chain joins TRBV19 to TRBJ2-6, with D hard to call. Germline V gene sequence: CDR1 LNHDA, CDR2 SQIVND (reference sequence). The CDR3 consists of 14 residues. V was cut by 5 bases and J by 0 bases, with 5 bases left in between. CDR3 region: CASSEISGANVLTF. The CDR3 DNA is TGTGCCAGTAGTGAGATCTCTGGGGCCAACGTCCTGACTTTC.

As for this clone: Other nucleotide sequences from this sample produce the same CDR3. The chain has TRBV5-1 and TRBJ2-1; 10 nucleotides match TRBD2. CDR3 length: 15 residues. Trimming cost V 2 bases and J 4 bases; bases outside gene matches: 3. Per the germline V gene, CDR1 is SGHRS and CDR2 is YFSETQ. This chain's CDR3 is CASSLTSGTYNEQFF. The CDR3 coding sequence is TGCGCCAGCAGCTTAACTAGCGGGACATACAATGAGCAGTTCTTC.

The rearrangement joins TRBV28 to TRBJ2-1; D gene uncertain. The germline V and J ends were trimmed by 7 bases and 12 bases, with 16 bases remaining between them. There are 12 residues in the CDR3. CDR1 is MDHEN and CDR2 is SYDVKM in the germline V gene. CDR3 loop: CASTLSPSPQFF. Here the CDR3 DNA reads TGTGCCAGCACCCTCTCCCCAAGCCCGCAGTTCTTC.

V usage is TRBV10-3 and J usage is TRBJ1-6; D is undetermined. CDR3 length: 16 amino acids. Germline CDR1 is ENHRY and CDR2 is SYGVKD. V was shortened by 0 bases and J by 10 bases, with 16 bases between the two germline ends. CDR3 DNA: TGTGCCATCAGTGAGTCTAGTCGGTTGATGTTCTCACCCCTCCACTTT. Residues: CAISESSRLMFSPLHF.

The chain uses TRBV6-1 and TRBJ2-3; 9 positions match TRBD1. This CDR3 has 15 amino acids. The germline V gene encodes CDR1 MNHNS and CDR2 SASEGT. J lost 3 bases, V lost 6 bases, and 7 bases had no gene match. The CDR3 region is CASRGQGGGTDTQYF. CDR3 sequence (DNA): TGTGCCAGCAGGGGACAGGGAGGGGGTACAGATACGCAGTATTTT.

The DNA for the CDR3 is TGTGCCAGTAGTCCACTAGCGGGAACTGAGCAGTTCTTC. Protein sequence: CASSPLAGTEQFF. V gene TRBV19 combines with J gene TRBJ2-1; 10 bases are a match to TRBD2. Germline-derived CDR1 and CDR2 are LNHDA and SQIVND (reference sequence). There are 13 residues in the CDR3. The J segment lost 9 bases and the V segment lost 5 bases, leaving 4 bases of the junction unmatched.

This sequence joins TRBV28 and TRBJ2-1; weak D call: TRBD2 (7 bases). Germline CDR1 reads MDHEN; CDR2 reads SYDVKM. CDR3 length: 13 amino acids. Between the trimmed V and J ends, which lost 5 bases and 10 bases, there was a span of 15 bases. CDR3 sequence (DNA): TGTGCCAGCAGTACTGGGGGGGCTCGGGAGCAGTTCTTC. Encoded protein: CASSTGGAREQFF.

The rearrangement joins TRBV2 to TRBJ2-1; 14 bases align to TRBD2. Germline CDR1 SNHLY, CDR2 FYNNEI. The CDR3 totals 14 residues. Trimming removed 6 bases from V and 6 bases from J; junction bases left unmatched: 1. As DNA, the CDR3 is TGTGCCAGCAGGGGGACTAGCGGGAGCAATGAGCAGTTCTTC. This translates into CASRGTSGSNEQFF.

V is TRBV10-1 and J is TRBJ2-5; 8 bases align to TRBD1. The trim removed 6 bases at V and 2 bases at J, leaving 8 bases unmatched. Germline V gene data show CDR1 as WNHNN and CDR2 as SYGVQD (reference sequence). CDR3 length: 15 residues. CDR3 DNA sequence: TGCGCCAGCAGCCCGGACAGGGTCGGGCAAGAGACCCAGTACTTC. Translated: CASSPDRVGQETQYF.